This T cell receptor beta chain was profiled in a study of regulatory T cells in long-lasting Graves disease (dated by TCRdb to about 2021). Background for the entire study: To count as having persistent Graves' disease, a patient had to have received antithyroid drug treatment for over 5 years with TSH receptor autoantibodies remaining persistently positive. Persistent Graves' disease patients were compared with newly diagnosed Graves' disease patients by peripheral blood TCR sequencing and RNA sequencing. The study was conducted in China and was registered as a clinical trial. A total of approximately 35 samples were covered by TCR sequencing, comprising roughly 13 persistent and around 20 newly diagnosed Graves' disease patients. In the clinical cohort, patients with persistent Graves' disease had used antithyroid drugs for an average of around ten years. General findings and caveats noted by the study authors: Peripheral blood alone was examined, since thyroid tissue, which constituted the primary lesion, could not be accessed. Persistent disease showed preferential use of TRBV28, TRBJ1-2 and TRBJ2-5, whereas newly diagnosed disease favored TRBV20-1 and TRBJ2-1. Only the TCR beta chain was sequenced and analyzed. The authors noted that the small sample size was a limitation that may lower accuracy. Compared with newly diagnosed patients, persistent Graves' disease patients had lower TCR Shannon entropy and fewer highly expanded clones, which suggests clonal expansion. A larger number of public clonotypes was shared among persistent patients (2,741) than among newly diagnosed patients (around 870).

The method was multiplex PCR. The sample was run on an Illumina HiSeq 4000. CDR3 regions were amplified by Arm-PCR with iRepertoire HTBI primers to construct TCR beta libraries. Before sequencing, the PCR products went through gel purification. Concerning the study's data processing: Gene usage analysis of CDR3 amino acid clonotypes relied on the 60 to 65 TRBV and about 13 TRBJ segments identified across samples. COPE and FqMerger were used to merge the filtered high-quality paired reads into contigs. Contigs were aligned with BLAST to IMGT TRBV, TRBD and TRBJ reference genes, and CDR3 was defined per IMGT. Clonotypes above 0.1% frequency were classified as highly expanded clones. Shannon entropy was used to measure repertoire diversity, and the Gini coefficient was used to measure V-J evenness. Clonotypes shared by more than one individual were considered public. Using fastp trimming at Q25 and MiXCR clonotype assembly, TCRdb reanalyzed the public sequencing data and kept in-frame beta chains. Each CDR3 protein appears once, grouped with its most common genes and DNA. These V and J calls are TCRdb output, not the study's own analysis. This sample comprises roughly 500,000 distinct CDR3 sequences, 20% to 25% of them detected only once. The biggest ten clones account for roughly 7.7% of the sample.

Per the publication, the time point label means: persistent/refractory GD, antithyroid drugs over 5 years with positive TRAb. RNA was extracted from PBMCs in TRIzol for both TCR sequencing and RNA sequencing. The diagnosis of Graves' disease was made according to American Thyroid Association guidelines. Patients were recruited from an endocrinology department in Xi'an, China. Each patient gave approximately 10 milliliters of peripheral blood, collected in an EDTA anticoagulant tube. Ficoll Paque Plus density gradient separation was used to isolate PBMCs, and no further T cell sorting was done. An Agilent 2100 Bioanalyzer and agarose gel were used to assess RNA quality, and a NanoDrop 2000 was used to measure RNA concentration. Reading from cysteine to phenylalanine, the CDR3 counts 14 amino acids. Of all the DNA, just the CDR3 is kept, 42 bases in frame from base 1. V is clipped by 6 bases and J by 3 bases, and the sequence between their germline boundaries is 13 bases long. The germline V gene gives CDR1 as MNHNS and CDR2 as SASEGT.

On this clonotype itself: Its antigen is still unknown. No clone much larger than this one lies a single base away; base qualities are absent.

This sequence uses TRBV6-1 and TRBJ2-3; perhaps TRBD1 is the D gene, with 6 bases matching. Sequencing was performed on peripheral blood mononuclear cells (PBMCs), taken when the disease was refractory, from a patient treated with antithyroid drugs. The clonotype originates from a female donor with Graves disease. The CDR3 protein: CASRGAQGTDTQYF. The DNA sequence is TGTGCCAGCAGGGGGGCCCAAGGTACAGATACGCAGTATTTT.